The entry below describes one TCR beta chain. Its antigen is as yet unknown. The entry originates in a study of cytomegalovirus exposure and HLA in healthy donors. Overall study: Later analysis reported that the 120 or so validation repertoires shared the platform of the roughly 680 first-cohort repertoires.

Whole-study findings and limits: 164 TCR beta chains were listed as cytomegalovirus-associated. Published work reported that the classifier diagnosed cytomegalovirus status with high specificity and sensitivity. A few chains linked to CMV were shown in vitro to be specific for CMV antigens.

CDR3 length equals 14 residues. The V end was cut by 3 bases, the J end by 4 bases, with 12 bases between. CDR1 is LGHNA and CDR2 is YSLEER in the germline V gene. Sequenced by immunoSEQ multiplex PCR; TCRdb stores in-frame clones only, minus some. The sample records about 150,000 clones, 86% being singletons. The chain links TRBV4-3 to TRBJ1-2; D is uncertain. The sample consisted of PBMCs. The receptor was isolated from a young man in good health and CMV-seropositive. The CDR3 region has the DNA TGCGCCAGCAGCCAGGCGGCTGAGGGCTATGGCTACACCTTC. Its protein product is CASSQAAEGYGYTF.